The T cell receptor (beta chain) described here comes from a study of blood T cells in healthy people across ages. Study results and limitations: Strong correlation existed between TCR beta diversity and naive T cell percentage. Significant beta diversity loss was already apparent by age approximately 40, declining roughly linearly. CMV status of donors was unknown, possibly confounding expanded clonotype changes.

The CDR3 is made up of 14 amino acids. The ends lost 0 bases at V and 8 bases at J; junction bases unmatched: 6. Germline V gene data show CDR1 as ENHRY and CDR2 as SYGVKD. Through a sample-barcoded 5' primer and a J-beta primer mix, a second PCR was run for about 7 to 12 cycles. TCRdb reanalysed the 5' RACE reads using MiXCR and keeps one entry per CDR3 protein. Of 800,000 to 1,000,000 distinct CDR3 sequences in the sample, roughly 52% were seen once. Concerning this clonotype itself: Its antigen is as yet unknown.

Individuals who donated were healthy Caucasians from Russia aged about 6 to 95. Input material: blood. The receptor's source is a man aged 25 to 40 in good health. The chain carries TRBV10-3 and TRBJ1-2, with 7 positions matching TRBD1. As DNA, the CDR3 is TGTGCCATCAGTGAGTCGTCAGGGGGACAAGGCTACACCTTC. Translation: CAISESSGGQGYTF.